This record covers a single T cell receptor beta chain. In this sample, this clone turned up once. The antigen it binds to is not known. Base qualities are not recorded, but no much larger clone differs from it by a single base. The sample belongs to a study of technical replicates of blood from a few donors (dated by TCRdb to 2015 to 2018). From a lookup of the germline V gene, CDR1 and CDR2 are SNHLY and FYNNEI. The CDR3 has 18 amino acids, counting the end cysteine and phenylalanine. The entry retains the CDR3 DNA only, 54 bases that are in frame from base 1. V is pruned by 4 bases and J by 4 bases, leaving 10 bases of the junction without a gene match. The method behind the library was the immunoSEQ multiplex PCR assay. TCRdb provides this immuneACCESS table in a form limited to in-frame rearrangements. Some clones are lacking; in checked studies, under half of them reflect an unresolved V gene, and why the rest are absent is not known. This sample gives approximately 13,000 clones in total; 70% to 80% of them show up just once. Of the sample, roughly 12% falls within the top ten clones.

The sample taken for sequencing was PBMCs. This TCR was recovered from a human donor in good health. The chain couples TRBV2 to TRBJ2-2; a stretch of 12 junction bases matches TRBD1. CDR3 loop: CASSAPPGQGALTGELFF. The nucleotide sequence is TGTGCCAGCAGTGCACCCCCGGGACAGGGGGCGCTCACCGGGGAGCTGTTTTTT.